Included here is one TCR beta chain sequence, with context. Seattle patients were enrolled during active infection and followed longitudinally. The data stem from a study of blood T cell repertoires in COVID-19. Study-wide context: From the United States, Italy and Spain came samples of acute and convalescent COVID-19. PBMCs, B-cell-depleted T cells, or T cells were the source of the cDNA or gDNA that made up the material.

The V and J ends lost 7 bases and 6 bases, in that order; junction bases with no gene match: 14. Germline V gene lookup returns CDR1 GTSNPN and CDR2 SVGIG (reference sequence). The CDR3 runs to 17 residues. Original methodology: Nucleated cell number was recorded as an estimate derived from reference gene primer amplification. Generated by immunoSEQ multiplex PCR, the TCRdb table keeps only in-frame clones and is missing some. V and J calls and clone size are given by that table; D and trimming were obtained from the DNA. The sample records about 220,000 clones, 80% to 85% being singletons. Sample: peripheral blood. The gene calls are TRBV30 and TRBJ2-1, with 14 bases identical to TRBD2. The receptor comes from a woman at least 80 years old with COVID-19, enrolled during active disease. CDR3 bases: TGTGCCTTGGGTGGTGCCTCCGGGACTAGCGGGGGCAATGAGCAGTTCTTC. Protein sequence: CALGGASGTSGGNEQFF.